These 29 T cell receptor beta chains came from one sample sequenced in a study of blood T cells in healthy people across ages. A second PCR, run for roughly 7 to 11 cycles, used a sample-barcoded 5' primer plus a J-beta primer mix. TCRdb fed the 5' RACE reads into MiXCR, producing one record per CDR3 protein. The table has about a million distinct CDR3 sequences, around two fifths seen once. The sample comprised blood. These receptors were taken from a man aged 18-30 years in good health.

The chain is built from TRBV3-1 and TRBJ1-6; perhaps TRBD1 as D (5 bases). CDR3 length equals 15 residues. CDR1 is LGHDT, CDR2 YNNKEL, per germline (reference sequence). The germline V and J ends were trimmed by 0 bases and 6 bases, with 9 bases remaining between them. CDR3 residues: CASSQDGGGNSPLHF. Here the CDR3 DNA reads TGTGCCAGCAGCCAAGACGGGGGAGGTAATTCACCCCTCCACTTT.

This clonotype is a singleton in its sample. The chain links TRBV10-2 to TRBJ2-5; D is undetermined. The CDR3 covers 11 residues. Trimming cost V 3 bases and J 5 bases, with 4 bases left between them. CDR1 WSHSY and CDR2 SAAADI come from the germline V gene. The CDR3 reads CASSEYETQYF. DNA for the CDR3: TGCGCCAGCAGTGAATATGAGACCCAGTACTTC.

The table lists this clonotype with a few counts. The chain couples TRBV27 to TRBJ2-3; 7 nucleotides align to TRBD1. The CDR3 length is 18 residues. V was pared by 4 bases and J by 1 base, with 14 bases of the junction left unmatched. Germline V gene sequence: CDR1 MNHEY, CDR2 SMNVEV (reference sequence). The CDR3 sequence: CASSYYTKGAGGTDTQYF. The CDR3, as DNA: TGTGCCAGCAGTTACTACACGAAGGGGGCAGGAGGCACAGATACGCAGTATTTT.

The chain joins TRBV5-1 to TRBJ2-3; D not resolved. This CDR3 contains 15 residues. The V and J ends lost 2 bases and 2 bases respectively, with 12 bases between them. Germline values: CDR1 SGHRS, CDR2 YFSETQ. The CDR3, as DNA: TGCGCCAGCAGCTTAAGTTGGCAAGCCACAGATACGCAGTATTTT. Protein sequence: CASSLSWQATDTQYF.

The chain employs TRBV6-2 or TRBV6-3 and TRBJ2-2; no clear D gene. CDR3 length: 18 amino acids. V was cut by 5 bases and J by 5 bases, with 24 bases left in between. Germline loops: CDR1 MNHEY, CDR2 SVGEGT. This CDR3 reads CASSTSPLGEGSTGELFF. CDR3 sequence (DNA): TGTGCCAGCAGTACTTCCCCGCTTGGGGAAGGAAGTACCGGGGAGCTGTTTTTT.

This clonotype was picked up a small number of times. V and J are TRBV4-3 and TRBJ2-3, with no clear D. The CDR3 contains 15 residues. Germline values: CDR1 LGHNA, CDR2 YSLEER. V was cut by 2 bases and J by 7 bases, with 16 bases left in between. CDR3 amino acids: CASSQIRAASNTQYF. For the CDR3, the DNA is TGCGCCAGCAGCCAAATAAGGGCCGCTTCAAATACGCAGTATTTT.

The rearrangement uses TRBV4-1 and TRBJ1-4, with D tentatively TRBD1 (6 bases). CDR3 length: 17 residues. Trimming stripped 2 bases from V and 0 bases from J, with 13 bases between. Looked up from germline, CDR1 is MGHRA and CDR2 is YSYEKL. In nucleotides, the CDR3 is TGCGCCAGCAGCCAACGGAGGGGGATTTCAACTAATGAAAAACTGTTTTTT. This gives the protein CASSQRRGISTNEKLFF.

V and J are TRBV5-1 and TRBJ1-1; no definite D call. The CDR3 is made up of 15 amino acids. V lost 4 bases and J lost 0, with 13 bases in between. CDR1 SGHRS and CDR2 YFSETQ come from the germline V gene. CDR3: CASSPTVRMNTEAFF. In DNA, the CDR3 is TGCGCCAGCAGCCCGACGGTCCGTATGAACACTGAAGCTTTCTTT.

This clonotype was seen only a few times. CDR3 sequence (DNA): TGTGCCAGCAGTTCAGGGGGGGTTTTCAACGAGCAGTACTTC. Amino acids: CASSSGGVFNEQYF. This chain connects TRBV27 to TRBJ2-7, with D possibly being TRBD1 or TRBD2 (7 bases each). CDR3 length: 14 amino acids. Germline V gene sequence: CDR1 MNHEY, CDR2 SMNVEV (reference sequence). V shed 4 bases and J shed 5 bases, with 15 bases lying between them.

This clonotype showed up just a few times. This rearrangement joins TRBV4-1 to TRBJ1-2; tentative D call: TRBD1 (6 bases). This CDR3 comprises 14 residues. CDR1 MGHRA and CDR2 YSYEKL come from the germline V gene. Trimming took 3 bases from V and 1 from J, leaving 9 bases between them. CDR3 sequence reads: CASSQADSNYGYTF. The DNA of the CDR3 is TGCGCCAGCAGCCAGGCGGACAGTAACTATGGCTACACCTTC.

Only a few counts were recorded for this clonotype. This chain connects TRBV12-3 or TRBV12-4 to TRBJ1-4; 11 bases align to TRBD1. After removal of 5 bases from V and 5 bases from J, the junction contained 4 bases not matched to a gene. The CDR3 covers 15 residues. The chain's CDR3 is CASSTWTGGNEKLFF. The DNA for the CDR3 is TGTGCCAGCAGTACCTGGACAGGGGGCAATGAAAAACTGTTTTTT.

V gene TRBV9 combines with J gene TRBJ2-3; D uncertain. The ends were cut back, 3 bases at V and 5 bases at J, with 10 bases in the middle. Per germline, CDR1 SGDLS and CDR2 YYNGEE. This CDR3 contains 13 residues. The chain's CDR3 is CASSADPRDTQYF. DNA of the CDR3: TGTGCCAGCAGCGCCGACCCTCGAGATACGCAGTATTTT.

This clonotype appeared a few times. The chain links TRBV20-1 to TRBJ1-4; tentative D call: TRBD1 (5 bases). The germline gives CDR1 DFQATT, CDR2 SNEGSKA (reference sequence). V was pared by 3 bases and J by 0 bases, with 11 bases between. This CDR3 has 15 residues. CDR3 nucleotide sequence: TGCAGTGCTAGGGGACCTTTTGCAACTAATGAAAAACTGTTTTTT. Its protein is CSARGPFATNEKLFF.

This clonotype appeared a single time. V and J are TRBV5-6 and TRBJ1-1; D is undetermined. The CDR3 sequence is 15 residues long. V was trimmed by 0 bases and J by 6 bases, leaving 15 bases between them. Germline values: CDR1 SGHDT, CDR2 YYEEEE. Here the CDR3 reads CASSLGLQRDSEAFF. The CDR3 nucleotides are TGTGCCAGCAGCTTGGGGCTTCAGAGAGACTCTGAAGCTTTCTTT.

V usage is TRBV7-9 and J usage is TRBJ2-1, with TRBD1 identical over 10 bases. J gave up 6 bases and V 7 bases, and 6 bases lay outside the gene matches. Germline CDR1 is SEHNR and CDR2 is FQNEAQ (reference sequence). This CDR3 has 14 amino acids. The CDR3 is CASNKRTGGNEQFF. Written as DNA, the CDR3 is TGTGCCAGCAACAAACGGACAGGGGGCAATGAGCAGTTCTTC.

CDR3 protein: CASSVDRIGRLDEQYF. The CDR3 nucleotides are TGTGCCAGCAGCGTAGATCGTATAGGGAGGTTGGACGAGCAGTACTTC. The rearrangement links TRBV9 to TRBJ2-7; a weak D match, TRBD2 (6 bases). This CDR3 is 16 amino acids long. Germline V gene data show CDR1 as SGDLS and CDR2 as YYNGEE. V dropped 0 bases and J dropped 5 bases, with 18 bases sitting between them.

CDR3 DNA sequence: TGTGCCAGCAGTCCCGGACTGTTCTCAAGCTCCTACAATGAGCAGTTCTTC. It codes for CASSPGLFSSSYNEQFF. The chain has TRBV28 and TRBJ2-1, with D tentatively TRBD2 (5 bases). CDR3 size: 17 residues. Germline CDR1 reads MDHEN; CDR2 reads SYDVKM. The V end was cut by 5 bases, the J end by 0 bases, with 17 bases between.

The table lists this clonotype with many counts. This rearrangement joins TRBV5-1 to TRBJ1-2; a possible D gene is TRBD1 (6 bases). The V end lost 2 bases, the J end lost 2 bases, and 10 bases lay between the germline ends. This CDR3 has 14 amino acids. Germline assignment: CDR1 SGHRS and CDR2 YFSETQ. Here the CDR3 DNA reads TGCGCCAGCAGCTTAAGGACAGAGAACTATGGCTACACCTTC. It translates to CASSLRTENYGYTF.

The J gene is TRBJ2-1, the V gene TRBV24-1; D might be TRBD1 or TRBD2, each matching 5 bases. Germline V gene data show CDR1 as KGHDR and CDR2 as SFDVKD. V shed 2 bases and J shed 8 bases, with 12 bases lying between them. The CDR3 totals 14 residues. The CDR3 loop is CATSDSERGDEQFF. CDR3 nucleotide sequence: TGTGCCACCAGTGATTCCGAGAGGGGTGATGAGCAGTTCTTC.

Notes on this clonotype: A clone one base away is much larger, so this may be a read error. V is TRBV27 and J is TRBJ1-2, with no clear D. Trimming took off 1 base at V and 6 bases at J, with 6 bases between the two ends. Germline loops: CDR1 MNHEY, CDR2 SMNVEV (reference sequence). The CDR3 runs to 12 residues. CDR3 amino acids: CASSLYGNGYTF. The DNA for the CDR3 is TGTGCCAGCAGTTTATATGGGAATGGCTACACCTTC.

This clonotype was seen many times. The gene calls are TRBV7-2 and TRBJ1-2, with 9 bases identical to TRBD1. V lost 4 bases to trimming and J lost 3 bases; unmatched junction nucleotides: 6. Per the germline V gene, CDR1 is SGHTA and CDR2 is FQGNSA. The CDR3 length is 15 residues. The CDR3 region is CASSSLQGADYGYTF. For the CDR3, the DNA is TGTGCCAGCAGCTCTTTACAGGGGGCGGACTATGGCTACACCTTC.

This chain links TRBV7-9 with TRBJ2-1; D possibly corresponds to TRBD1 (6 bases). CDR1 and CDR2 from the germline V gene are SEHNR and FQNEAQ (reference sequence). V lost 0 bases and J lost 0, with 15 bases in between. The CDR3 extends over 18 amino acids. CDR3 sequence: CASSLAGGSLNSYNEQFF. The CDR3 DNA sequence: TGTGCCAGCAGCTTAGCAGGGGGTTCCTTAAACTCCTACAATGAGCAGTTCTTC. The whole variable domain, filled in from reference TRBV7-9 and TRBJ2-1, reads DTGVSQNPRHKITKRGQNVTFRCDPISEHNRLYWYRQTLGQGPEFLTYFQNEAQLEKSRLLSDRFSAERPKGSFSTLEIQRTEQGDSAMYLCASSLAGGSLNSYNEQFFGPGTRLTVL.

This chain uses TRBV20-1 with TRBJ1-3; D might be TRBD1 (6 bases). The germline CDR1 and CDR2 sequences are DFQATT and SNEGSKA (reference sequence). The CDR3 consists of 17 residues. The CDR3 reads CSASNAGGGLAENTIYF. The CDR3 DNA is TGCAGCGCTTCAAATGCGGGGGGCGGTCTAGCTGAAAACACCATATATTTT.

The rearrangement uses TRBV12-3 or TRBV12-4 and TRBJ2-1; maybe TRBD1 (6 bases). CDR3 length: 15 amino acids. Trimming left V 3 bases short and J 4 bases short, with 13 bases between. This chain's CDR3 is CASSFIKGTYNEQFF. DNA for the CDR3: TGTGCCAGCAGTTTCATCAAGGGGACATACAATGAGCAGTTCTTC.

The chain joins TRBV6-5 to TRBJ1-1; a weak D match, TRBD1 (6 bases). The ends were cut back, 7 bases at V and 9 bases at J, with 24 bases in the middle. Germline V gene sequence: CDR1 MNHEY, CDR2 SVGAGI. The length of the CDR3 is 15 residues. CDR3 amino acids: CASNRAGMVRTKAFF. For the CDR3, the DNA is TGTGCCAGCAACAGGGCAGGGATGGTAAGGACTAAAGCTTTCTTT.

This clonotype appeared a single time. The rearrangement joins TRBV20-1 to TRBJ2-5, with 12 bases lining up with TRBD2. The V and J ends lost 5 bases and 4 bases, in that order; junction bases with no gene match: 8. Germline CDR1 and CDR2: DFQATT and SNEGSKA (reference sequence). The CDR3 sequence is 15 residues long. The CDR3 sequence is CSASFTTSGGETQYF. CDR3 DNA sequence: TGCAGTGCTTCTTTCACGACTAGCGGGGGAGAGACCCAGTACTTC.

This chain uses TRBV5-1 with TRBJ1-1; possible D gene TRBD1, 6 bases. The V gene lost 5 bases and the J gene lost 10 bases, with 18 bases spanning the gap. The CDR3 has 13 residues. In germline, CDR1 is SGHRS, CDR2 YFSETQ. CDR3 DNA sequence: TGCGCCAGCAGTCATCAGGGGCAGCGTGGAGCTTTCTTT. Amino acid sequence: CASSHQGQRGAFF.

This clonotype has only one observation. This chain joins TRBV6-6 and TRBJ2-5; 9 positions match TRBD1. This CDR3 is built from 15 residues. In germline, CDR1 is MNHNY, CDR2 SVGAGI (reference sequence). V lost 2 bases, J lost 5 bases, and 6 bases stayed unmatched. The CDR3 reads CASSYPGQGQETQYF. CDR3 DNA sequence: TGTGCCAGCAGTTACCCGGGACAGGGTCAGGAGACCCAGTACTTC.

At least ten counts were recorded for this clonotype. The J gene is TRBJ1-2, the V gene TRBV7-2; D is unresolved. V gave up 2 bases and J gave up 8 bases, with 9 bases separating them. Germline values: CDR1 SGHTA, CDR2 FQGNSA. This CDR3 has 12 residues. The DNA for the CDR3 is TGTGCCAGCAGCTTACTGTCCGGCGGCTACACCTTC. Translated: CASSLLSGGYTF.